A selection of T cell receptor beta chains follows, all from one sample in a study of blood T cell repertoires in COVID-19. Sequenced by immunoSEQ multiplex PCR; TCRdb stores in-frame clones only, minus some. The sample lists around 260,000 clones, approximately 89% seen once, with 10% in the top ten. The sample consisted of peripheral blood. The receptor set was obtained from a woman in her seventies with COVID-19, enrolled during active disease. The CDR3 runs from the conserved cysteine through the conserved F or W. Each record gives: clone size, V gene, D gene, J gene, CDR3 protein, CDR3 DNA. A D gene is named only where the DNA matches it firmly. The size entry is marked missing in some rows and otherwise reads once, few, many or a size class.

>.|TRBV4-3|.|TRBJ2-6
CASSLQLYSGANVLTF
TGCGCCAGCAGCTTACAGCTCTACTCTGGGGCCAACGTCCTGACTTTC
>.|TRBV4-2|TRBD1|TRBJ1-4
CASSPDRGEKLFF
TGTGCCAGCAGCCCTGACAGGGGTGAAAAACTGTTTTTT
>once|TRBV28|.|TRBJ1-2
CASMPGGNVAGYTF
TGTGCCAGCATGCCCGGGGGGAATGTGGCCGGCTACACCTTC
>.|TRBV21-1|.|TRBJ1-5
CASSKRGQGQLNQPQHF
TGTGCCAGCAGCAAAAGGGGGCAGGGACAGCTAAATCAGCCCCAGCATTTT
>.|TRBV10-3|.|TRBJ1-1
CAIRTGNTEAFF
TGTGCCATCAGGACGGGGAACACTGAAGCTTTCTTT
>.|TRBV9|.|TRBJ1-1
CASSVGPNTEAFF
TGTGCCAGCAGCGTTGGGCCGAACACTGAAGCTTTCTTT
>once|TRBV7-3|.|TRBJ1-1
CASSEYRGTEAFF
TGTGCCAGCAGTGAGTATCGGGGGACTGAAGCTTTCTTT
>.|TRBV2|TRBD2|TRBJ2-5
CASRLASGPGTQYF
TGTGCCAGCAGGTTGGCTAGCGGACCGGGGACCCAGTACTTC
>.|TRBV25-1|TRBD2|TRBJ2-1
CASSEWGTTNEQFF
TGTGCCAGCAGTGAATGGGGGACTACCAATGAGCAGTTCTTC
>few|TRBV29-1|.|TRBJ1-2
CSVVSNYGYTF
TGCAGCGTTGTCAGTAACTATGGCTACACCTTC
>.|TRBV28|TRBD1|TRBJ1-2
CASSFIRDRPGYTF
TGTGCCAGCAGTTTTATAAGGGACAGGCCCGGCTACACCTTC
>.|TRBV27|TRBD1|TRBJ1-2
CASSVSGTGDRGYTF
TGTGCCAGCAGTGTATCCGGGACAGGGGATCGCGGCTACACCTTC
>.|TRBV21-1|.|TRBJ2-3
CASSKVYSTGSTDTQYF
TGTGCCAGCAGCAAAGTATATAGTACAGGGAGCACAGATACGCAGTATTTT
>.|TRBV6-1|.|TRBJ1-1
CASRPTAWGTEAFF
TGTGCCAGCAGACCGACAGCCTGGGGCACTGAAGCTTTCTTT
>.|TRBV7-2|TRBD1|TRBJ1-5
CASSDRVGQPQHF
TGTGCCAGCAGCGACAGGGTTGGACAGCCCCAGCATTTT
>.|TRBV9|.|TRBJ2-7
CASSVGTRDNEQYF
TGTGCCAGCAGCGTAGGTACCAGGGACAACGAGCAGTACTTC
>once|TRBV15|.|TRBJ1-5
CATSRVSAGPQHF
TGTGCCACCAGCAGAGTGTCAGCGGGGCCCCAGCATTTT
>few|TRBV11-3|TRBD1|TRBJ1-1
CASSLNRGNNEAFF
TGTGCCAGCAGCCTAAACAGGGGTAATAATGAAGCTTTCTTT
>.|TRBV15|.|TRBJ2-5
CATSRDRGQETQYF
TGTGCCACCAGCAGAGACAGGGGACAAGAGACCCAGTACTTC
>.|TRBV5-1|.|TRBJ1-3
CASSLRDAGNTIYF
TGCGCCAGCAGCCTGAGGGATGCTGGAAACACCATATATTTT
>.|TRBV9|TRBD2|TRBJ2-5
CASSVGLLAGKETQYF
TGTGCCAGCAGCGTAGGCCTCCTAGCGGGAAAAGAGACCCAGTACTTC
>.|TRBV19|TRBD1|TRBJ1-5
CASSIRQGRQPQHF
TGTGCCAGTAGTATTCGACAGGGACGCCAGCCCCAGCATTTT
>.|TRBV6-5|.|TRBJ2-7
CASSQATRYEQYF
TGTGCCAGCAGCCAGGCAACTAGATACGAGCAGTACTTC
>.|TRBV5-1|.|TRBJ1-4
CASSPHRATNEKLFF
TGCGCCAGCAGCCCACACAGGGCAACTAATGAAAAACTGTTTTTT
>.|TRBV9|TRBD2|TRBJ2-1
CASSNGLAVSYNEQFF
TGTGCCAGCAGTAACGGACTAGCGGTCTCCTACAATGAGCAGTTCTTC
>.|TRBV18|.|TRBJ1-1
CASSPPAGNTEAFF
TGTGCCAGCTCACCACCGGCAGGGAACACTGAAGCTTTCTTT
>.|TRBV5-1|.|TRBJ2-1
CASSSGLQANEQFF
TGCGCCAGCAGCTCAGGACTACAGGCGAATGAGCAGTTCTTC
>.|TRBV15|TRBD1|TRBJ2-5
CATRGQGGEWFGETQYF
TGTGCCACCCGGGGACAGGGTGGGGAGTGGTTCGGAGAGACCCAGTACTTC
>.|TRBV28|TRBD2|TRBJ2-5
CASRAGLGGQETQYF
TGTGCCAGCAGGGCCGGACTAGGCGGCCAAGAGACCCAGTACTTC
>.|TRBV5-1|TRBD1|TRBJ1-1
CASSLDRGRNTEAFF
TGCGCCAGCAGCTTGGACAGGGGGCGCAACACTGAAGCTTTCTTT
>.|TRBV2|TRBD2|TRBJ2-2
CASGEREGRLNTGELFF
TGTGCCAGCGGGGAGCGGGAGGGCCGTCTGAACACCGGGGAGCTGTTTTTT
>.|TRBV19|TRBD1|TRBJ1-5
CAIQTGQGAKCNQPQHF
TGTGCCATCCAGACGGGACAGGGGGCAAAATGCAATCAGCCCCAGCATTTT
>.|TRBV5-1|.|TRBJ2-2
CASSLDPGSQRELFF
TGCGCCAGCAGCTTGGACCCGGGGAGCCAAAGAGAGCTGTTTTTT
>.|TRBV5-1|.|TRBJ1-1
CASSMQGNTEAFF
TGCGCCAGCAGCATGCAGGGGAACACTGAAGCTTTCTTT
>.|TRBV7-2|.|TRBJ2-7
CASSLSQGPYEQYF
TGTGCCAGCAGCTTAAGTCAGGGCCCCTACGAGCAGTACTTC
>once|TRBV21-1|.|TRBJ2-7
CASSKGGLADYEQYF
TGTGCCAGCAGCAAAGGAGGTCTAGCGGACTACGAGCAGTACTTC
>.|TRBV30|.|TRBJ1-4
CAGTDTGLDEKLFF
TGTGCCGGGACGGACACAGGGTTAGATGAAAAACTGTTTTTT
>.|TRBV3-1/TRBV3-2|TRBD1|TRBJ1-1
CASSQRGLNTEAFF
TGTGCCAGCAGCCAAAGGGGGCTTAACACTGAAGCTTTCTTT
>few|TRBV19|.|TRBJ1-5
CASTREVLNQPQHF
TGTGCCAGTACCCGGGAGGTCCTCAATCAGCCCCAGCATTTT
>.|TRBV30|TRBD1|TRBJ1-3
CAWSAGTGSALYF
TGTGCCTGGAGTGCCGGGACAGGGAGCGCTTTATATTTT
>few|TRBV7-9|.|TRBJ2-6
CASTHVLVGANVLTF
TGTGCCAGCACCCATGTCTTAGTTGGGGCCAACGTCCTGACTTTC
>.|TRBV11-2|TRBD1|TRBJ1-4
CASSFQTTGGVYEKLFF
TGTGCCAGCAGCTTCCAAACAACAGGGGGCGTATATGAAAAACTGTTTTTT
>.|TRBV19|TRBD2|TRBJ2-1
CASRWREQSSYNEQFF
TGTGCCAGTAGATGGCGGGAGCAGAGCTCCTACAATGAGCAGTTCTTC
>.|TRBV5-1|.|TRBJ1-1
CASSLAVPGEAFF
TGCGCCAGCAGCTTGGCCGTTCCCGGGGAAGCTTTCTTT
>.|TRBV30|.|TRBJ1-1
CAWSFRGTMNTEAFF
TGTGCCTGGAGCTTTAGGGGAACCATGAACACTGAAGCTTTCTTT
>.|TRBV3-1/TRBV3-2|.|TRBJ2-2
CASSRQGTSNTGELFF
TGTGCCAGCAGCCGTCAGGGGACATCGAACACCGGGGAGCTGTTTTTT
>.|TRBV28|TRBD2|TRBJ2-2
CASSLSGSVAGELFF
TGTGCCAGCAGTTTAAGCGGGAGCGTTGCCGGGGAGCTGTTTTTT
>few|TRBV3-1/TRBV3-2|TRBD2|TRBJ2-7
CASSHRGEVQYF
TGTGCCAGCAGCCACCGGGGGGAGGTGCAGTACTTC
>.|TRBV3-1/TRBV3-2|.|TRBJ1-2
CASSQGWAGEDGYTF
TGTGCCAGCAGCCAAGGCTGGGCGGGGGAGGATGGCTACACCTTC
>.|TRBV6-5|.|TRBJ1-4
CASSQQGTGEKLFF
TGTGCCAGCAGTCAACAGGGCACGGGTGAAAAACTGTTTTTT
>few|TRBV4-1|TRBD2|TRBJ2-3
CASSPTGLAGGNTQYF
TGCGCCAGCAGCCCCACGGGACTAGCGGGAGGGAATACGCAGTATTTT
>.|TRBV24-1|TRBD2|TRBJ2-1
CATSDFPTSGRSEQFF
TGTGCCACCAGTGATTTCCCGACTAGCGGGAGGTCTGAGCAGTTCTTC
>.|TRBV29-1|.|TRBJ2-3
CSVLAARLTDTQYF
TGCAGCGTTCTGGCAGCAAGACTCACAGATACGCAGTATTTT
>.|TRBV28|TRBD2|TRBJ2-7
CASSRLREIEEQYF
TGTGCCAGCAGCCGCCTGCGGGAGATTGAGGAGCAGTACTTC
>.|TRBV19|.|TRBJ2-1
CASSISRGDEQFF
TGTGCCAGTAGTATCTCCCGAGGCGATGAGCAGTTCTTC
>.|TRBV10-3|.|TRBJ1-1
CAISETGPGEAFF
TGTGCCATCAGTGAGACAGGCCCCGGTGAAGCTTTCTTT
>.|TRBV28|TRBD1|TRBJ1-2
CASSPPGQGMHGYTF
TGTGCCAGCAGTCCGCCGGGACAGGGAATGCATGGCTACACCTTC
>.|TRBV15|.|TRBJ1-4
CATSRQRATNEKLFF
TGTGCCACCAGCAGGCAGCGGGCAACTAATGAAAAACTGTTTTTT
>.|TRBV24-1|.|TRBJ2-1
CATSDFYRGMLEQFF
TGTGCCACCAGTGATTTTTACCGGGGAATGTTAGAGCAGTTCTTC
>once|TRBV2|.|TRBJ1-2
CASSVRFNYGYTF
TGTGCCAGCAGTGTCAGATTTAACTATGGCTACACCTTC